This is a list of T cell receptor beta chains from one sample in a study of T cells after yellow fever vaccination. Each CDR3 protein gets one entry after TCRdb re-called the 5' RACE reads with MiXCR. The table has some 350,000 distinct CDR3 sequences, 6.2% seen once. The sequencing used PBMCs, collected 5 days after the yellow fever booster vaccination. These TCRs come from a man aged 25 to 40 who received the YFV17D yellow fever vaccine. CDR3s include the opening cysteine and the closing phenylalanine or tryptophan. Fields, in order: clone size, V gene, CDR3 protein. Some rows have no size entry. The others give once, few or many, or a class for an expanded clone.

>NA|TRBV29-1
CSVLGVSGRDNEQYF
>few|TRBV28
CASSSPSGTSGSNEQFF
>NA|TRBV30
CASTVLAKNIQYF
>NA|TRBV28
CASSALDRGVYGYTF
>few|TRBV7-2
CASSLFAEYEQYF
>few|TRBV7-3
CASSGGSATDTQYF
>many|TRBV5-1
CASSEGSSYNEQFF
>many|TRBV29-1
CSVLGGSSYNEQFF
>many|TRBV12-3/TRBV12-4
CASSLLAGFTDTQYF
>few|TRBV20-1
CSARPQSGANVLTF
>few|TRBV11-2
CASSPTGVNTGELFF
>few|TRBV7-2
CASSPQGGPTPLHF
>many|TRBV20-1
CSARDPRNYGYTF
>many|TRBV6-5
CASSYAGGPNEQFF
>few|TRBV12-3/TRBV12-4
CASTLTGNTEAFF
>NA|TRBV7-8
CASSLASLAGGNEQFF
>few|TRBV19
CATTGRSSYEQYF
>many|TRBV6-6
CASRSDSGFQYF
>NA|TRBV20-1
CSARDSGRANEQFF
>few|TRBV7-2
CASSPYSADTQYF
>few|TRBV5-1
CASSTAMETQYF
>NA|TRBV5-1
CASSGAVQETQYF
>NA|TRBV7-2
CASSLEGPPYEQYF
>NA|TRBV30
CAGRRPNEETQYF
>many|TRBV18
CASSPSRAGSYEQYF
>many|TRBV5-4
CASSLEREAFF
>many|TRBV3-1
CASSLKGATDTQYF
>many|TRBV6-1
CASHQVGTTSGANVLTF
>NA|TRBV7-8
CASSSRPVGNTDTQYF
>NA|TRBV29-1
CSVEISGGPLTDTQYF
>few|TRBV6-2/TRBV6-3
CAKTGEQFF
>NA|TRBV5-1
CASSAVWVSDNEQFF
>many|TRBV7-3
CASSSTGTDYYQPQHF
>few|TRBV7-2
CASSLGGLAGGQDTQYF
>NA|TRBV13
CASSPVAGPAETQYF
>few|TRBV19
CADRAGENTEAFF
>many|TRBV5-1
CASSQGLVFSETQYF
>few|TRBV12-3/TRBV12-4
CASHRRGRETYEQYF
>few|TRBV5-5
CASSLVGGQLSTDTQYF
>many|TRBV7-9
CASSWRTSGSFNEQYF
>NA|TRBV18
CASSPLGVGLETQYF
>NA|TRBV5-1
CASRDGGAGTGEQFF
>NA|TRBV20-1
CSGVGSLWSSYEQYF
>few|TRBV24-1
CATQRENEQFF
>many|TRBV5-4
CASTGGNTDTQYF